Each of the 4 T cell receptor beta chains below was sequenced from the same sample in a study of CD8 T cells in ankylosing spondylitis. MiXCR was run by TCRdb on the 5' RACE reads, yielding one entry per CDR3 protein. In the table there are 150,000 to 200,000 distinct CDR3 sequences, over 10% of which are singletons. Source material: blood, either unsorted or a sorted T cell fraction (not recorded which). The receptors derive from a female donor with ankylosing spondylitis or in good health (not recorded which).

The sample holds a few counts of this clonotype. The chain is built from TRBV7-2 and TRBJ2-7; TRBD1 or TRBD2 may be the D gene (7 bases each). Trimming removed 3 bases from V and 1 base from J, with 13 bases in between. Germline V lookup: CDR1 SGHTA, CDR2 FQGNSA. This CDR3 is 15 amino acids long. The CDR3, as DNA: TGTGCCAGCAGCTTCAGACAGGGAGGGTCCTACGAGCAGTACTTC. It codes for CASSFRQGGSYEQYF.

The gene calls are TRBV14 and TRBJ2-1; tentative D call: TRBD1 (6 bases). Between the trimmed V and J ends, which lost 9 bases and 9 bases, there was a span of 18 bases. There are 13 residues in the CDR3. Germline V gene data show CDR1 as SGHDN and CDR2 as FVKESK. CDR3 sequence (DNA): TGTGCCAGTCGATACGGGACAAGAGCTGAGCAGTTCTTC. It specifies CASRYGTRAEQFF.

This clonotype was detected a few times. The rearrangement links TRBV5-1 to TRBJ2-1; possible D gene TRBD1, 6 bases. Germline V gives CDR1 SGHRS, CDR2 YFSETQ. The CDR3 has 14 residues. The germline V and J ends were trimmed by 4 bases and 7 bases, with 15 bases remaining between them. CDR3 sequence: CASSLLQGVNEQFF. CDR3 in DNA: TGCGCCAGCAGCCTACTACAGGGAGTGAATGAGCAGTTCTTC.

V gene TRBV20-1 combines with J gene TRBJ2-1; 7 nucleotides agree with TRBD2. Trimming removed 3 bases from V and 10 bases from J; junction bases left unmatched: 12. Germline values: CDR1 DFQATT, CDR2 SNEGSKA (reference sequence). The CDR3 is 14 residues long. CDR3 nucleotides: TGCAGTGCTAGCTCAGCGGGAATTGGCAAAGAGCAGTTCTTC. Residues: CSASSAGIGKEQFF.